This TCR beta chain stems from a study of OX40 agonist ivuxolimab in advanced cancers. Assay: immunoSEQ multiplex PCR; the TCRdb copy retains only in-frame clones and omits some. The sample includes about 64,000 clones, more than 75% of them seen just once. The source was CD4+ or CD8+ T cells sorted from blood, collected in a trial of the OX40 agonist ivuxolimab. The sequence came from an adult with an advanced solid tumor such as melanoma, head and neck, liver or kidney cancer.

The CDR3 protein is CASSLRGTGGGYEQYF. The CDR3 coding sequence is TGTGCCAGCAGTCTCCGCGGGACAGGGGGTGGCTACGAGCAGTACTTC. J is TRBJ2-7 and V is TRBV28, with 11 bases that match TRBD1. The germline V gene has CDR1 MDHEN and CDR2 SYDVKM. CDR3 length: 16 residues. J lost 3 bases, V lost 5 bases, and 9 bases had no gene match. Full variable domain (rest looked up from reference TRBV28 and TRBJ2-7): DVKVTQSSRYLVKRTGEKVFLECVQDMDHENMFWYRQDPGLGLRLIYFSYDVKMKEKGDIPEGYSVSREKKERFSLILESASTNQTSMYLCASSLRGTGGGYEQYFGPGTRLTVT.